The clone carrying this T cell receptor (beta chain) was detected once. The antigen is not known. This entry comes from a study of cytomegalovirus exposure and HLA in healthy donors. Looking at the study overall: The study's early data release held about 85 million unique TCRs from HLA-typed donors.

Germline CDR1 MNHNY, CDR2 SVGAGI (reference sequence). The CDR3 covers 15 residues. Between the trimmed V and J ends, which lost 6 bases and 2 bases, there was a span of 15 bases. 60 Vbeta and 13 Jbeta primers were used in PCR. Measured with immunoSEQ multiplex PCR; TCRdb has only the in-frame clones, and not every one. The repertoire holds approximately 190,000 clones, with around 83% as singletons. Whole-study findings and limits: In an earlier analysis, in some 500 donors, most V segments appeared productive either ~90% or ~30% of the time.

The receptor comes from a woman between 18 and 30 years old in good health and CMV-seronegative. Material for sequencing was PBMCs. The gene calls are TRBV6-6 and TRBJ2-3; a weak D match, TRBD2 (5 bases). CDR3 in amino acids: CASRTGGTYTDTQYF. The CDR3 DNA reads TGTGCCAGCAGAACCGGAGGAACGTACACAGATACGCAGTATTTT.